The 30 T cell receptor beta chains below all came from one sample that was sequenced in a study of blood T cells in healthy people across ages. For the second PCR, which ran for about 7 to 11 cycles, a sample-barcoded 5' primer and a J-beta primer mix were used. A single record per CDR3 protein comes from TCRdb applying MiXCR to the 5' RACE reads. The sample records roughly 800,000 distinct CDR3 sequences, over 45% being singletons. Input material: blood. These receptors all stem from a man younger than 45 in good health.

This chain links TRBV6-1 with TRBJ2-4; possibly TRBD1 or TRBD2 for D (6 bases each). Between the trimmed V and J ends, which lost 1 base and 0 bases, there was a span of 13 bases. Germline V gives CDR1 MNHNS, CDR2 SASEGT. The CDR3 has 17 residues. This CDR3 is CASSEEGGHIAKNIQYF. The CDR3 DNA reads as TGTGCCAGCAGTGAAGAGGGGGGACACATAGCCAAAAACATTCAGTACTTC.

The V call is TRBV18, the J call TRBJ2-1, with D unclear. The CDR3 is 13 amino acids. The V gene's germline CDR1 is KGHSH and CDR2 LQKENI. Trimming pared 2 bases from V and 5 bases from J, leaving 7 bases between. The CDR3 reads CASSPGIDNEQFF. The CDR3 DNA follows: TGTGCCAGCTCACCAGGCATCGACAATGAGCAGTTCTTC.

The chain has TRBV6-6 and TRBJ1-6; D gene unclear. The V and J ends lost 10 bases and 13 bases respectively, with 20 bases between them. Germline CDR1 and CDR2: MNHNY and SVGAGI (reference sequence). CDR3 length: 13 amino acids. The chain's CDR3 is CATSDTLVRPLHF. Written as DNA, the CDR3 is TGTGCCACAAGCGACACGCTGGTGCGGCCCCTCCACTTT.

This chain uses TRBV7-2 with TRBJ1-2; TRBD1 matches at 7 bases. Trimming removed 2 bases from V and 2 bases from J; junction bases left unmatched: 2. Per germline, CDR1 SGHTA and CDR2 FQGNSA. This CDR3 is 14 amino acids long. In DNA, the CDR3 is TGTGCCAGCAGCTTATTGGGACAGAACTATGGCTACACCTTC. Encoded protein: CASSLLGQNYGYTF. The full variable domain, its missing parts supplied by reference TRBV7-2 and TRBJ1-2, is GAGVSQSPSNKVTEKGKDVELRCDPISGHTALYWYRQSLGQGLEFLIYFQGNSAPDKSGLPSDRFSAERTGGSVSTLTIQRTQQEDSAVYLCASSLLGQNYGYTFGSGTRLTVV.

This clonotype showed up just a few times. The junction departs from germline at one end; a sequencing error may be responsible. The chain joins TRBV6-2 or TRBV6-3 to TRBJ1-5; D gene unclear. CDR1 MNHEY and CDR2 SVGEGT come from the germline V gene. The CDR3 contains 12 residues. The CDR3 nucleotides read TGTGCCAGCGGTTACGCTAATCAGCCCCAGCATTTT. Amino acids: CASGYANQPQHF.

This clonotype was found a few times. The chain is built from TRBV7-2 and TRBJ2-7; 10 bases agree with TRBD1. The trim removed 3 bases at V and 4 bases at J, leaving 12 bases unmatched. CDR1 SGHTA and CDR2 FQGNSA come from the germline V gene. There are 17 residues in the CDR3. The CDR3 coding sequence is TGTGCCAGCAGCTTCCGGGACAGGGGCCTCAGGGAGTACGAGCAGTACTTC. Its translation: CASSFRDRGLREYEQYF.

The chain links TRBV6-5 to TRBJ1-2; D might be TRBD1 (5 bases). The V and J ends lost 7 bases and 5 bases respectively, with 17 bases between them. Germline V gene sequence: CDR1 MNHEY, CDR2 SVGAGI. This CDR3 contains 14 residues. CDR3 sequence reads: CASKRGYGDYGYTF. The CDR3 DNA sequence: TGTGCCAGCAAGAGGGGTTACGGCGATTATGGCTACACCTTC.

This chain joins TRBV10-2 and TRBJ2-3; the match to TRBD2 covers 10 bases. CDR3 size: 14 residues. The germline V gene has CDR1 WSHSY and CDR2 SAAADI. Trimming cost V 11 bases and J 1 base; bases outside gene matches: 6. CDR3 in DNA: TGCGCCTGCTTTAGCGGGGGGCGCACAGATACGCAGTATTTT. It yields the protein CACFSGGRTDTQYF.

The rearrangement links TRBV20-1 to TRBJ1-2; a possible D gene is TRBD1 (6 bases). Trimming removed 5 bases at V and 5 bases at J, with 18 bases between. There are 14 residues in the CDR3. Germline V gene data show CDR1 as DFQATT and CDR2 as SNEGSKA (reference sequence). The CDR3 here is CSAPDRAYSYGYTF. In nucleotides, the CDR3 is TGCAGTGCTCCGGACAGAGCATACTCGTATGGCTACACCTTC.

As for this clonotype: The junction does not match germline at one end; this may be a read error. The chain links TRBV2 to TRBJ1-2; D gene uncertain. CDR3 length equals 14 residues. Germline loops: CDR1 SNHLY, CDR2 FYNNEI. The CDR3 sequence: CTSSGSQLNYGYTF. The DNA of the CDR3 is TGTACCAGCAGTGGGAGTCAGCTTAACTATGGCTACACCTTC.

V gene TRBV9 combines with J gene TRBJ2-1; the match to TRBD2 covers 7 bases. The CDR3 contains 14 residues. With V trimmed by 3 bases and J by 6 bases, 6 bases remained unmatched. Germline V gene lookup returns CDR1 SGDLS and CDR2 YYNGEE. The CDR3 bases are TGTGCCAGCAGCGGGAGCGGGGCCCGCAATGAGCAGTTCTTC. Translated: CASSGSGARNEQFF.

The count of this clonotype is one. V is TRBV7-2 and J is TRBJ2-1; TRBD2 matches 9 bases. V shed 3 bases, J shed 7 bases, and the junction held 7 bases outside the gene matches. The CDR3 is 15 amino acids. Germline lookup yields CDR1 SGHTA and CDR2 FQGNSA. The CDR3 loop is CASSFWLAGRNEQFF. In DNA form, the CDR3 reads TGTGCCAGCAGCTTTTGGCTAGCGGGGAGGAATGAGCAGTTCTTC.

The genes are TRBV4-2 and TRBJ2-1; 9 bases are shared with TRBD2. Germline assignment: CDR1 LGHNA and CDR2 YNFKEQ. V shed 0 bases, J shed 10 bases, and the junction held 4 bases outside the gene matches. CDR3 length: 14 residues. In DNA form, the CDR3 reads TGTGCCAGCAGCCAAGATTGGCGGGAGGGGGAGCAGTTCTTC. It yields the protein CASSQDWREGEQFF.

The CDR3 DNA reads as TGTGCCAGCAGCTGGCAGAGCTACTTCACAGATACGCAGTATTTT. It codes for CASSWQSYFTDTQYF. The V call is TRBV7-9, the J call TRBJ2-3; D is undetermined. The V gene lost 4 bases and the J gene lost 2 bases, with 13 bases spanning the gap. CDR3 length equals 15 residues. Germline assignment: CDR1 SEHNR and CDR2 FQNEAQ (reference sequence).

The rearrangement links TRBV6-2 or TRBV6-3 to TRBJ2-1; tentatively, D is TRBD2 (6 bases). V lost 10 bases and J lost 8, with 18 bases in between. The CDR3 runs 13 residues. CDR1 and CDR2 from the germline V gene are MNHEY and SVGEGT. The CDR3 DNA reads TGTGCCACCGTTTTGGGAGGAGGCGATGAGCAGTTCTTC. The encoded protein is CATVLGGGDEQFF.

CDR3 amino acids: CASSAARQTIATNEKLFF. The CDR3 region has the DNA TGCGCCAGCAGCGCAGCGAGGCAAACCATTGCAACTAATGAAAAACTGTTTTTT. This chain connects TRBV5-1 to TRBJ1-4, with D unresolved. V was shortened by 4 bases and J by 0 bases, with 19 bases between the two germline ends. The CDR3 length is 18 residues. Germline lookup yields CDR1 SGHRS and CDR2 YFSETQ.

The chain links TRBV20-1 to TRBJ2-1; D may match TRBD1 or TRBD2 (6 bases each). Trimming shortened V by 4 bases and J by 5 bases, and 15 bases separated the two germline ends. CDR3 length: 14 residues. The germline gives CDR1 DFQATT, CDR2 SNEGSKA (reference sequence). CDR3 in amino acids: CSAKSGGPDNEQFF. The CDR3, as DNA: TGCAGTGCTAAGTCCGGGGGCCCGGACAATGAGCAGTTCTTC.

The chain combines TRBV20-1 with TRBJ2-4, with 7 bases fitting TRBD2. The end of the DNA is better explained by TRBJ2-7, so the J call may be wrong. The CDR3 has 16 residues. Germline V gene lookup returns CDR1 DFQATT and CDR2 SNEGSKA (reference sequence). CDR3 region: CSARDLGGTPSYEQYF. The CDR3 nucleotides read TGCAGTGCTAGAGATCTCGGGGGGACCCCAAGCTACGAGCAGTACTTC.

This chain joins TRBV29-1 and TRBJ2-7; D might be TRBD1 (5 bases). The CDR3 runs 13 residues. The germline V gene encodes CDR1 SQVTM and CDR2 ANQGSEA. V lost 3 bases and J 12 bases, leaving 21 bases between the germline ends. This CDR3 is CSVDVLEWGRRYF. CDR3 nucleotides: TGCAGCGTTGACGTCCTTGAATGGGGCAGAAGGTACTTC.

The V and J genes are TRBV29-1 and TRBJ2-3, with 7 bases that match TRBD1. CDR1 is SQVTM, CDR2 ANQGSEA, per germline. The CDR3 runs 13 residues. The DNA for the CDR3 is TGCAGTGCGTCACAGGGGAGAGCAGATACGCAGTATTTT. It translates to CSASQGRADTQYF.

J is TRBJ2-5 and V is TRBV5-1; TRBD1 matches 7 bases. Trimming took 2 bases from V and 2 from J; bases not matched to a gene: 9. CDR3 length equals 16 residues. CDR1 and CDR2 from the germline V gene are SGHRS and YFSETQ. The CDR3 loop reads CASSLVTGTEQETQYF. The DNA for the CDR3 is TGCGCCAGCAGCTTAGTGACCGGGACAGAACAAGAGACCCAGTACTTC.

This clonotype was seen a single time. The CDR3 DNA is TGTGCCAGCAGCCCATATACAGGGTTCGCTTCGGATGAGCAGTTCTTC. Translation: CASSPYTGFASDEQFF. The genes are TRBV7-9 and TRBJ2-1, with D perhaps matching TRBD1 (6 bases). Germline CDR1 is SEHNR and CDR2 is FQNEAQ (reference sequence). This CDR3 region has 16 residues. Between the trimmed V and J ends, which lost 5 bases and 8 bases, there was a span of 22 bases.

This clonotype was detected once. The chain uses TRBV15 and TRBJ2-4, with D perhaps matching TRBD2 (6 bases). This CDR3 has 15 amino acids. Germline-derived CDR1 and CDR2 are LNHNV and YYDKDF (reference sequence). V lost 1 base and J lost 13, with 20 bases in between. The chain's CDR3 is CATSRVGGARGEQYF. CDR3 in DNA: TGTGCCACCAGCAGAGTTGGAGGGGCCAGAGGGGAGCAGTACTTC.

The rearrangement joins TRBV7-9 to TRBJ1-2; D remains ambiguous. CDR1 and CDR2 from the germline V gene are SEHNR and FQNEAQ (reference sequence). With 7 bases removed from V and 4 bases from J, the gap between germline ends came to 16 bases. This CDR3 contains 14 residues. CDR3 residues: CASTSGRITYGYTF. The CDR3 nucleotides read TGTGCCAGCACCTCGGGCAGGATAACCTATGGCTACACCTTC. Full variable domain (missing parts from reference TRBV7-9 and TRBJ1-2): DTGVSQNPRHKITKRGQNVTFRCDPISEHNRLYWYRQTLGQGPEFLTYFQNEAQLEKSRLLSDRFSAERPKGSFSTLEIQRTEQGDSAMYLCASTSGRITYGYTFGSGTRLTVV.

The chain couples TRBV7-2 to TRBJ1-5; D is ambiguous. Germline V gene data show CDR1 as SGHTA and CDR2 as FQGNSA. The CDR3 extends over 14 amino acids. The V gene lost 5 bases and the J gene lost 4 bases, with 12 bases spanning the gap. CDR3 region: CASSVAAMNQPQHF. The CDR3 nucleotides are TGTGCCAGCAGCGTGGCAGCAATGAATCAGCCCCAGCATTTT.

Only a few counts were recorded for this clonotype. The chain links TRBV20-1 to TRBJ2-1, with D possibly TRBD1 on 6 matching bases. Germline-derived CDR1 and CDR2 are DFQATT and SNEGSKA (reference sequence). Trimming took off 6 bases at V and 7 bases at J, with 16 bases between the two ends. The length of the CDR3 is 13 residues. As DNA, the CDR3 is TGCAGTGCAACGGGACCAGGGGATAATGAGCAGTTCTTC. Encoded protein: CSATGPGDNEQFF.

This clonotype was picked up a small number of times. This chain joins TRBV28 and TRBJ2-7; TRBD2 matches 9 bases. Germline CDR1 MDHEN, CDR2 SYDVKM. V trimming: 1 base; J trimming: 3 bases; junction bases outside the gene matches: 7. CDR3 length equals 16 residues. Written as DNA, the CDR3 is TGTGCCAGCAGTTTATATGAGACTAGCGGTTTCTACGAGCAGTACTTC. This translates into CASSLYETSGFYEQYF. Combining the CDR3 with reference TRBV28 and TRBJ2-7 gives the whole variable domain DVKVTQSSRYLVKRTGEKVFLECVQDMDHENMFWYRQDPGLGLRLIYFSYDVKMKEKGDIPEGYSVSREKKERFSLILESASTNQTSMYLCASSLYETSGFYEQYFGPGTRLTVT.

This chain uses TRBV7-2 with TRBJ2-3, with 10 positions matching TRBD2. Unmatched junction bases numbered 9, after V lost 6 bases and J lost 3 bases. Germline values: CDR1 SGHTA, CDR2 FQGNSA. The CDR3 is made up of 16 amino acids. CDR3 sequence (DNA): TGTGCCAGCAGTCACATCGGACTAGCGGCTACAGATACGCAGTATTTT. As protein: CASSHIGLAATDTQYF.

As for this clonotype: Sequence at one end of the junction differs from germline and may be a read error. The chain carries TRBV4-3 and TRBJ1-1; D gene ambiguous. Germline loops: CDR1 LGHNA, CDR2 YSLEER. The CDR3 covers 14 residues. In DNA, the CDR3 is TGCGTCAGCAGCCAAAGGCCCTGGAACACTGAAGCTTTCTTT. It translates to CVSSQRPWNTEAFF.

This chain uses TRBV5-1 with TRBJ2-5; 7 positions match TRBD2. Germline V CDR1 and CDR2: SGHRS, YFSETQ. The CDR3 has 15 amino acids. J lost 1 base, V lost 1 base, and 4 bases had no gene match. The CDR3 sequence is CASSLSLATQETQYF. CDR3 sequence (DNA): TGCGCCAGCAGCTTGTCACTAGCGACCCAAGAGACCCAGTACTTC. The full variable domain, its missing parts supplied by reference TRBV5-1 and TRBJ2-5, is KAGVTQTPRYLIKTRGQQVTLSCSPISGHRSVSWYQQTPGQGLQFLFEYFSETQRNKGNFPGRFSGRQFSNSRSEMNVSTLELGDSALYLCASSLSLATQETQYFGPGTRLLVL.